The clone carrying this T cell receptor beta chain was seen more than once but under ten times. Its antigen is currently unknown. TCRdb recomputed calls from the PCR reads with MiXCR, one row per CDR3 protein. The sample includes some 30,000 distinct CDR3 sequences, 49% of them seen just once. Time point described: before preoperative PTX-NDP chemotherapy. Paclitaxel-nedaplatin chemotherapy was given to patients ahead of their surgery. The entry originates in a study of esophageal squamous cell carcinoma under preoperative chemotherapy. Study-wide background: Both tumor-infiltrating lymphocytes and peripheral blood T cells were profiled.

Trimming removed 5 bases from V and 2 bases from J, with 11 bases in between. The germline CDR1 and CDR2 sequences are SGHTA and FQGNSA. This CDR3 spans 14 amino acids. Study-wide results and caveats: Peripheral T cells showed a significant TCR diversity increase after chemotherapy, unlike tumor-infiltrating lymphocytes. Clonal contraction, more than amplification, hit abundant clones after paclitaxel-nedaplatin.

The rearrangement links TRBV7-2 to TRBJ2-3; D is perhaps TRBD1 (5 bases). This sequence was found in a human donor with esophageal squamous cell carcinoma. The donor label of this sample is uncertain. Sampling was performed from a patient given preoperative chemotherapy. CDR3 amino acids: CASSVTEATDTQYF. The CDR3, as DNA: TGTGCCAGCAGCGTGACAGAAGCCACAGATACGCAGTATTTT.